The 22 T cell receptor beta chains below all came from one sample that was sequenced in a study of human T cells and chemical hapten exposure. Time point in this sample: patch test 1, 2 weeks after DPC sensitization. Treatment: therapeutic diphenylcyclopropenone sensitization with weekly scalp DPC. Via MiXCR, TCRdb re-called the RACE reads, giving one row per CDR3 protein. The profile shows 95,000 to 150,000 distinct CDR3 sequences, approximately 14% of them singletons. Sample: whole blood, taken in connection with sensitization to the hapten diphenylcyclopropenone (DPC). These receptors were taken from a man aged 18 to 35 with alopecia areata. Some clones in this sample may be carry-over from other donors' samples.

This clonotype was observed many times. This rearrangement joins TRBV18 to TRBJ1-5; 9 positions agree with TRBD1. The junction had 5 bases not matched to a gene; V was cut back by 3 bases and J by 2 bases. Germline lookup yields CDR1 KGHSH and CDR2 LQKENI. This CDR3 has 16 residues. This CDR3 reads CASSPGTGNGNQPQHF. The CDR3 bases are TGTGCCAGCTCACCCGGGACAGGGAATGGCAATCAGCCCCAGCATTTT.

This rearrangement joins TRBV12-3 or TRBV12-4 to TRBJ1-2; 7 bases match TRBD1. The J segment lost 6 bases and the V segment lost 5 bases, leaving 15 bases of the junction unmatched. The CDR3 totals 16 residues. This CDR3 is CASSPSSPTGNDGYTF. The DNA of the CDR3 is TGTGCCAGCAGTCCATCATCTCCGACAGGGAATGATGGCTACACCTTC.

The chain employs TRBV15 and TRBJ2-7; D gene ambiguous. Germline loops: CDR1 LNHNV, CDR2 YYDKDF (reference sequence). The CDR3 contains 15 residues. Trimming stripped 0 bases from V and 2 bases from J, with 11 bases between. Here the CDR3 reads CATSRDPSAAYEQYF. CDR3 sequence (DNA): TGTGCCACCAGCAGAGATCCATCAGCTGCCTACGAGCAGTACTTC.

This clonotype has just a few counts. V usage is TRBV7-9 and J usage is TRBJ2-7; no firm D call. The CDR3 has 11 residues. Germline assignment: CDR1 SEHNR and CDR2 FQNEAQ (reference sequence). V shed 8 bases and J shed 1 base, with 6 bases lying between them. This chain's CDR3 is CASEDSYEQYV. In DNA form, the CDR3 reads TGTGCCAGCGAGGATTCCTACGAGCAGTACGTC.

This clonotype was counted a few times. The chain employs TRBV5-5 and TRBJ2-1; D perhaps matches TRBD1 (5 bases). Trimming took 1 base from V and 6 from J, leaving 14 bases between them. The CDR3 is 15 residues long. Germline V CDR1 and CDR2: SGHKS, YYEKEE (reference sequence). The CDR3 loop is CASSLFGAPLNEQFF. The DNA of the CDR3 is TGTGCCAGCAGCTTGTTTGGGGCCCCGCTCAATGAGCAGTTCTTC.

CDR3 coding DNA: TGTGCCAGCTCACCCCCGGGACAGTTGAACACTGAAGCTTTCTTT. Translated, it gives CASSPPGQLNTEAFF. V is TRBV18 and J is TRBJ1-1; TRBD1 aligns across 7 bases. V was pared by 3 bases and J by 0 bases, with 4 bases of the junction left unmatched. This CDR3 comprises 15 residues. Germline lookup yields CDR1 KGHSH and CDR2 LQKENI.

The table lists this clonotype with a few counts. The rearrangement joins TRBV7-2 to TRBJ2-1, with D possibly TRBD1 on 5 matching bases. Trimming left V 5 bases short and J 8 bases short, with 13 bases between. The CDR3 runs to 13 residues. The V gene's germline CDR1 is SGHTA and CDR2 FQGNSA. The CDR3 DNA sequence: TGTGCCAGCAGCCTACAGGCCCGGGATGAGCAGTTCTTC. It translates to CASSLQARDEQFF. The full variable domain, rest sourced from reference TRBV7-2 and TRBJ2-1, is GAGVSQSPSNKVTEKGKDVELRCDPISGHTALYWYRQSLGQGLEFLIYFQGNSAPDKSGLPSDRFSAERTGGSVSTLTIQRTQQEDSAVYLCASSLQARDEQFFGPGTRLTVL.

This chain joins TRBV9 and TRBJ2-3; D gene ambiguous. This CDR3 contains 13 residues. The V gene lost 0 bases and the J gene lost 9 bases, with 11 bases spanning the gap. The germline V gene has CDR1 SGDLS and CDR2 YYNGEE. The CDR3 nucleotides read TGTGCCAGCAGCGTAGGGCCACTTCGGACGCAGTATTTT. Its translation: CASSVGPLRTQYF.

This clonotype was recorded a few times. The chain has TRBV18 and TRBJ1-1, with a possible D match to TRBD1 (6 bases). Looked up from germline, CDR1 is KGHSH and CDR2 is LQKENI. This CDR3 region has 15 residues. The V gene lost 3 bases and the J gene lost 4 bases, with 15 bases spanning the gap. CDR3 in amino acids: CASSPLPTQGTEAFF. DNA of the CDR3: TGTGCCAGCTCACCCCTCCCAACACAGGGCACTGAAGCTTTCTTT. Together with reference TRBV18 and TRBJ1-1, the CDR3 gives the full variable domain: NAGVMQNPRHLVRRRGQEARLRCSPMKGHSHVYWYRQLPEEGLKFMVYLQKENIIDESGMPKERFSAEFPKEGPSILRIQQVVRGDSAAYFCASSPLPTQGTEAFFGQGTRLTVV.

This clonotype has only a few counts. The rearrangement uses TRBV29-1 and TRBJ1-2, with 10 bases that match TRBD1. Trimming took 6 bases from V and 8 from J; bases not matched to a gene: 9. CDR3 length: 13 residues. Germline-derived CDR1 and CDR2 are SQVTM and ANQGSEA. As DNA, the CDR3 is TGCAGCGTCGTTAGACAGGGGGCTGGCGGCTACACCTTC. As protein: CSVVRQGAGGYTF.

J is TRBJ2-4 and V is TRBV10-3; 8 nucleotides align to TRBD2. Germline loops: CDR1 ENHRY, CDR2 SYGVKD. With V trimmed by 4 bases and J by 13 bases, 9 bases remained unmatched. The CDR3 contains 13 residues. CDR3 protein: CAISAGTSAPQYF. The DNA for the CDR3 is TGTGCCATCAGTGCCGGGACTAGTGCTCCCCAGTACTTC.

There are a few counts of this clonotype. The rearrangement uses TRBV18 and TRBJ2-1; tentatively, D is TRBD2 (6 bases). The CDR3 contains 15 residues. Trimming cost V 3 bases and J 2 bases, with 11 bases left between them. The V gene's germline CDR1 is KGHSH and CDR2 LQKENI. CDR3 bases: TGTGCCAGCTCACCTATCGCGGGGACCTACAATGAGCAGTTCTTC. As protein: CASSPIAGTYNEQFF.

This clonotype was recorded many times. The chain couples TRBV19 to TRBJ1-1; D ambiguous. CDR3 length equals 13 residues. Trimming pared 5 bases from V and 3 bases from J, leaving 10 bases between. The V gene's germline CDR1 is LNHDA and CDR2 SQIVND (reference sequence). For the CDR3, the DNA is TGTGCCAGTAGTCTGGGTGAGGACACTGAAGCTTTCTTT. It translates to CASSLGEDTEAFF.

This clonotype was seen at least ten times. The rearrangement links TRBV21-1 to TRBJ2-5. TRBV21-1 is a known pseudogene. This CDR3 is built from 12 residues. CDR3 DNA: TGTGCCAGCAGTCTAAACCAAGAGACCCAGTACTTC. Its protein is CASSLNQETQYF.

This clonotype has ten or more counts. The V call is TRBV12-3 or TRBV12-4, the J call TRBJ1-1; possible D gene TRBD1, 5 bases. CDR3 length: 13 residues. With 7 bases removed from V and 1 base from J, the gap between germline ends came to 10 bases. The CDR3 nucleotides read TGTGCCAGCATTTTGCAGGGGAACACTGAAGCTTTCTTT. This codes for CASILQGNTEAFF.

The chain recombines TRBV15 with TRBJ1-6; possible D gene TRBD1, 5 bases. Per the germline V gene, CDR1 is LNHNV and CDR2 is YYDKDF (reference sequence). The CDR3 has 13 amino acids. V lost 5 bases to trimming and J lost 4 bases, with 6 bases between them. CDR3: CATSSGYNSPLHF. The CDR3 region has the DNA TGTGCCACCAGCTCAGGGTATAATTCACCCCTCCACTTT.

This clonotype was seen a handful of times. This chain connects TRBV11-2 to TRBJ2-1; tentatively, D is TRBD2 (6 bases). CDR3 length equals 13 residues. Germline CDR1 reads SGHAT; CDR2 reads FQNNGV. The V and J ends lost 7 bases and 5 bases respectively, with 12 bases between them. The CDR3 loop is CASNPGLNNEQFF. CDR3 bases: TGTGCCAGCAACCCGGGACTGAACAATGAGCAGTTCTTC.

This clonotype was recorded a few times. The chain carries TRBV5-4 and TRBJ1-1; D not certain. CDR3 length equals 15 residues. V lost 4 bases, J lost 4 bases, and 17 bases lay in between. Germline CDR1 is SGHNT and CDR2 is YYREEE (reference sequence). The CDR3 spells CASSPQTPTATEAFF. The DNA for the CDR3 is TGTGCCAGCAGCCCTCAGACTCCCACGGCCACTGAAGCTTTCTTT.

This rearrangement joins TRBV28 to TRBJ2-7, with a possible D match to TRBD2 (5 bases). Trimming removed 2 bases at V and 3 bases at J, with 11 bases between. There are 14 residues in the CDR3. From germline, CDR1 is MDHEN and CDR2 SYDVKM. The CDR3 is CASSLRGKNYEQYF. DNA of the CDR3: TGTGCCAGCAGTTTACGAGGGAAGAACTACGAGCAGTACTTC.

Here the CDR3 reads CASSARPGLGRSDTQYF. The CDR3 region has the DNA TGTGCCAGCAGCGCCCGTCCGGGACTAGGAAGATCAGATACGCAGTATTTT. The rearrangement joins TRBV7-7 to TRBJ2-3, with 8 bases fitting TRBD2. After removal of 5 bases from V and 4 bases from J, the junction contained 14 bases not matched to a gene. This CDR3 comprises 17 residues. Germline CDR1 SSHAT, CDR2 FNYEAQ (reference sequence).

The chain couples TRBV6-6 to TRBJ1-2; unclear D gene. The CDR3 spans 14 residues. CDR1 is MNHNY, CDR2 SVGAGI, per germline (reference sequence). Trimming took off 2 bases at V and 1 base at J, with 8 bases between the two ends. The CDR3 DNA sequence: TGTGCCAGCAGTTACAACCCCCTTAACTATGGCTACACCTTC. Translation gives CASSYNPLNYGYTF.

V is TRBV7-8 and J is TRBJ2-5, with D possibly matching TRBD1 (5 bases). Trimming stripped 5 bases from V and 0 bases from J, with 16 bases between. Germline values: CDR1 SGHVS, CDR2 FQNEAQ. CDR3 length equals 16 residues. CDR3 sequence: CASSQTRWTNQETQYF. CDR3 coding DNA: TGTGCCAGCAGCCAGACGCGATGGACAAACCAAGAGACCCAGTACTTC.